A single T cell receptor beta chain is shown here with its context. V lost 6 bases to trimming and J lost 5 bases, with 14 bases between them. In germline, CDR1 is SGHAT, CDR2 FQNNGV. The CDR3 extends over 14 amino acids. This specimen belongs to a study of blood T cell repertoires in COVID-19. Study details: PBMCs, B-cell-depleted T cells, or T cells provided the cDNA or gDNA that made up the material.

Some clones are missing from TCRdb's copy, which holds only in-frame ones; the method was immunoSEQ multiplex PCR. Of roughly 100,000 clones in the sample, around 76% were seen once. Sample: peripheral blood. The receptor was isolated from a man older than 75 with acute or convalescent COVID-19. The chain couples TRBV11-2 to TRBJ1-3; TRBD1 is a possible D gene (6 bases). CDR3 sequence: CASRAQGERNTIYF. The DNA of the CDR3 is TGTGCCAGCAGGGCACAGGGCGAAAGAAACACCATATATTTT.